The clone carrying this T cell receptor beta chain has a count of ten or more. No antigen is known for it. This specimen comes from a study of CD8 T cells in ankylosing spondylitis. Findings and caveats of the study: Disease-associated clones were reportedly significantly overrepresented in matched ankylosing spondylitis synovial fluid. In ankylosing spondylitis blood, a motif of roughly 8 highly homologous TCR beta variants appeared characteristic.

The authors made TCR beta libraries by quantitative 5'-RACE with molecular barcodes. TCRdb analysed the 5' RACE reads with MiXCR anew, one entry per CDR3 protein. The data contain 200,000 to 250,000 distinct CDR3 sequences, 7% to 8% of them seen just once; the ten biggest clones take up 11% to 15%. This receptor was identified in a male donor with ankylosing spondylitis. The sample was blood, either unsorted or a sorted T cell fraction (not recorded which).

The CDR3 sequence: CASSRLLAPSSYNEQFF. In DNA, the CDR3 is TGTGCCAGCAGCCGACTACTAGCGCCGAGCTCCTACAATGAGCAGTTCTTC. The rearrangement joins TRBV12-3 or TRBV12-4 to TRBJ2-1; the match to TRBD2 covers 7 bases. With 6 bases clipped from V and 0 bases from J, the junction kept 11 bases outside the gene matches. The CDR3 is 17 amino acids.